Each of the 2 T cell receptor beta chains below was sequenced from the same sample in a study of T-cell reconstitution after alpha-beta-depleted transplantation in children. TCRbeta library preparation incorporated unique molecular identifiers. TCRdb fed the PCR reads into MiXCR, producing one record per CDR3 protein. This table holds about 350,000 distinct CDR3 sequences, about an eighth found once. Sequencing was performed on PBMCs, taken from the stem cell graft. Receptors originate from a human donor who donated a stem cell graft to a child with Fanconi anemia.

This clonotype showed up many times. The J gene is TRBJ1-5, the V gene TRBV12-3 or TRBV12-4; D not certain. There are 14 residues in the CDR3. The V gene lost 3 bases and the J gene lost 6 bases, with 12 bases spanning the gap. This CDR3 reads CASSLVGMAQPQHF. The CDR3 DNA reads as TGTGCCAGCAGTTTGGTAGGGATGGCTCAGCCCCAGCATTTT.

This clonotype was detected a few times. The V and J genes are TRBV7-9 and TRBJ2-2, with TRBD1 as a possible D gene (6 bases). CDR3 length: 16 residues. Germline CDR1 reads SEHNR; CDR2 reads FQNEAQ (reference sequence). V lost 3 bases and J 4 bases, leaving 15 bases between the germline ends. CDR3 DNA sequence: TGTGCCAGCAGCTTGATACAGGGTGGTTTCACCGGGGAGCTGTTTTTT. This sequence encodes CASSLIQGGFTGELFF.